The entry below describes one T cell receptor beta chain. This clonotype has ten or more counts. Which antigen it targets is not known. Base qualities are not provided; no much larger clone lies one nucleotide away. Library method: 5' RACE. The reads were generated on an Illumina MiSeq. During library preparation, unique molecular identifiers were attached to individual cDNA molecules so that TCRs could be counted quantitatively and reproducibly. The authors' analysis ran thus. A median of approximately 96,000 TCRs per sample was observed, with a range of roughly 23,224 to 750,000. The Decombinator software suite was used to annotate the V, J and CDR3 of the TCR reads. Every sample was subsampled to the same number of TCRs (28,000) for the PS versus PT1 abundance plots. TCRs were defined as expanded if absent before sensitization and observed at least eight times at the 2-week time point. Through fastp at Q25 and MiXCR, TCRdb rebuilt clones from the public reads, retaining in-frame beta chains. Identical CDR3 protein sequences are pooled into one entry, listed with their most common genes and DNA. These V and J calls are TCRdb output, not the study's own analysis. Within this sample are approximately 140,000 distinct CDR3 sequences, with roughly 4% of them counted one time only. In total, the top ten clones hold around 1.4% of the sample.

The data are from a study of human T cells and chemical hapten exposure (dated by TCRdb to the early 2020s). Looking at the study overall: The libraries were sequenced as a pool, and the TCR yield per sample differed mostly because of small variations in library volumes within the pool. This study followed changes in the peripheral blood TCR repertoire in vivo during primary and secondary sensitization of alopecia patients to the hapten diphenylcyclopropenone (DPC). Each blood RNA sample was used to sequence both TCR alpha and TCR beta chains. Overall study outcomes, separate from this receptor: Repeated subsampling changed both the strength of the expansion versus patch-test correlation and the threshold at which the correlation became significant. No change with DPC sensitization was found in the number of TCRs above 1 in 1000 frequency, and no evidence of global repertoire structure alterations was found.

V is shortened by 2 bases, J by 6 bases, and the region joining them spans 7 bases. The CDR3 runs 12 amino acids, cysteine and phenylalanine included. The CDR3 DNA has 36 bases and is translated from base 1. Total RNA was isolated from unfractionated whole blood collected in Tempus Blood RNA tubes. Roughly 5 healthy volunteers were used as TCR sequencing controls and were bled at day 0, 2 weeks and 6 weeks. The chain employs TRBV12-3 or TRBV12-4 and TRBJ1-2; no D gene is confidently identified. The TCR originated in a female donor in good health. At the DNA level, the sequence is TGTGCCAGCAGTTTAAAGAAGGATGGCTACACCTTC. Translated, this gives CASSLKKDGYTF.